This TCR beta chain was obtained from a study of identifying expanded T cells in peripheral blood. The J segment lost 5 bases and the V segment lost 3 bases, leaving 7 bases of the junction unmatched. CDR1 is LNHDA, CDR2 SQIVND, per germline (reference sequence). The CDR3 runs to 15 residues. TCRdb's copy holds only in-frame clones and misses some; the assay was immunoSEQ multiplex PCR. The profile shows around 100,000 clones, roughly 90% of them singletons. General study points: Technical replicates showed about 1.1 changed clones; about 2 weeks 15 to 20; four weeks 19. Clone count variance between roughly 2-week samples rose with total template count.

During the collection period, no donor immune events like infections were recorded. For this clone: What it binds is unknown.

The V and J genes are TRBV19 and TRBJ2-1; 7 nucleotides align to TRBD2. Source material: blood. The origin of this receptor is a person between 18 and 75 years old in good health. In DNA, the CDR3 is TGTGCCAGTAGTATGGGCGGGGGTCACAACAATGAGCAGTTCTTC. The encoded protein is CASSMGGGHNNEQFF.